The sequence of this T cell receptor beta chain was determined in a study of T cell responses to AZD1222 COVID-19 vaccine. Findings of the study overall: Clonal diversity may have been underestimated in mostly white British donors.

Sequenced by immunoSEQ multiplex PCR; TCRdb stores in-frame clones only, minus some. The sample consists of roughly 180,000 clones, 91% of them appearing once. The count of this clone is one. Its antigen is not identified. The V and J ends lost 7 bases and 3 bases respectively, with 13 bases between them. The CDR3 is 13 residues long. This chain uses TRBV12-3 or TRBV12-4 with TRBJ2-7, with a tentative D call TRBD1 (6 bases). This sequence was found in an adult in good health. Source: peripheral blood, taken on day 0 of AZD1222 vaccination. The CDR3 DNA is TGTGCCAGCACTAAAGGACAGAACTACGAGCAGTACTTC. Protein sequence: CASTKGQNYEQYF.